Listed below are T cell receptor beta chains from one sample, sequenced in a study of post-analysis software for immune sequencing data. TCRdb processed the PCR reads anew with MiXCR; each CDR3 protein has one entry. The sample holds some 690,000 distinct CDR3 sequences, roughly 29% seen once. The sequenced sample consisted of blood. The receptors were gathered from a girl between 10 and 17 years old with multiple sclerosis. The CDR3 runs from the conserved cysteine through the conserved F or W. The D gene is left open where the match is weak. Rows may omit the clone size; those that give it use once, few, many or a size class.

D	V	J	size	DNA	CDR3
-	TRBV20-1	TRBJ2-5	few	TGCAGTGCTAGAAGGGGGACAGTCGGGGGGACCCAGTACTTC	CSARRGTVGGTQYF
-	TRBV5-1	TRBJ2-7	-	TGCGCCAGCAGCCGGAACAACGGGGGCGAGCAGTACTTC	CASSRNNGGEQYF
TRBD2	TRBV9	TRBJ2-7	many	TGTGCCAGCAGCCCTAGACTAGCGGCCTCCTACGAGCAGTACTTC	CASSPRLAASYEQYF
TRBD1	TRBV7-2	TRBJ1-2	-	TGTGCCAGCAGCTTTGCGGGGCAGGGGGCATATGGCTACACCTTC	CASSFAGQGAYGYTF
-	TRBV3-1	TRBJ1-2	-	TGTGCCAGCAGCCAAGATATACGGGGTCTATGGGGCTACACCTTC	CASSQDIRGLWGYTF
-	TRBV29-1	TRBJ2-1	-	TGCAGCGTTGCGCTGAGTAGTTACCAGTTCTTC	CSVALSSYQFF
-	TRBV29-1	TRBJ2-7	-	TGCAGCGTGGTGACAGGCGTCTACGAGCAGTACTTC	CSVVTGVYEQYF
-	TRBV12-3/TRBV12-4	TRBJ2-7	few	TGTGCCAGCAGCTCGTCGGGCAGGCGGCCCTACGAGCAGTACTTC	CASSSSGRRPYEQYF
TRBD1	TRBV29-1	TRBJ2-7	-	TGCAGCGTTGGCCCCGACAGGGACTACGAGCAGTACTTC	CSVGPDRDYEQYF
TRBD1	TRBV6-1	TRBJ1-5	-	TGTGCCAGCAGGCCCTGGGAGGGGGCGATTTGGGGCAATCAGCCCCAGCATTTT	CASRPWEGAIWGNQPQHF
-	TRBV12-3/TRBV12-4	TRBJ2-3	-	TGTGCCAGCAGCCGTAGCGAAGCAGATACGCGGTATTTT	CASSRSEADTRYF
-	TRBV6-5	TRBJ2-3	many	TGTGCCAGCAGGAGCAGAGGCACAGATACGCAGTATTTT	CASRSRGTDTQYF
-	TRBV10-3	TRBJ2-1	-	TGTGCCATCAGCGTAGAGGACCCCCGGTACAATGAGCAGTTCTTC	CAISVEDPRYNEQFF
TRBD1	TRBV12-3/TRBV12-4	TRBJ2-1	-	TGTGCCAGCACCGGGACAGGTTGGAATGGGCAGTTCTTC	CASTGTGWNGQFF
TRBD2	TRBV20-1	TRBJ2-1	-	TGCAGTGCTAGAGACTATAGCGGGAGTGATGAGCAGTTCTTC	CSARDYSGSDEQFF
TRBD1	TRBV20-1	TRBJ1-3	-	TGCAGTGCTAGAGATTATGGGCTACAGGGGACCATATATTTT	CSARDYGLQGTIYF
-	TRBV24-1	TRBJ2-5	-	TGTGCCACCAGTGATGCCACCCAAGAGACCCAGTACTTC	CATSDATQETQYF
TRBD2	TRBV20-1	TRBJ2-1	-	TGCAGTGCTACCCACCCCCGGACTAGCGGGAGATCCAATGAGCAGTTCTTC	CSATHPRTSGRSNEQFF
TRBD1	TRBV6-6	TRBJ1-4	-	TGTGCCAGCAGTATCGGACAGGTTTTTAATGAAAAACTGTTTTTT	CASSIGQVFNEKLFF
TRBD2	TRBV7-2	TRBJ2-1	once	TGTGCCAGCAGCTTAGTTACTAGCGGCGGAGAGCAGTTCTTC	CASSLVTSGGEQFF
-	TRBV5-1	TRBJ2-7	-	TGCGCCAGCAGGCCCGATGCAGGTACTGTTTACGAGCAGTACTTC	CASRPDAGTVYEQYF
-	TRBV29-1	TRBJ1-4	few	TGCAGCGCCTCACTCGGGGGGAGAACAACTAATGAAAAACTGTTTTTT	CSASLGGRTTNEKLFF
-	TRBV27	TRBJ2-7	-	TGTGCCAGCAGATCCCAAGACAGGCGTGAGCAGTACTTC	CASRSQDRREQYF
-	TRBV28	TRBJ2-5	-	TGTGCCAGCAGTTCCGGGACTGTTGTAGAGACCCAGTACTTC	CASSSGTVVETQYF
TRBD1	TRBV7-2	TRBJ1-5	once	TGTGCCAGCAGCAAGGGGGCCGGGACAGGGGGTCAGCCCCAGCATTTT	CASSKGAGTGGQPQHF
-	TRBV20-1	TRBJ1-5	-	TGCAGTGCGAGCCGAGGGACGGATAGCAATCAGCCCCAGCATTTT	CSASRGTDSNQPQHF
-	TRBV6-2/TRBV6-3	TRBJ1-1	-	TGTGCCAGCAGTTATTCGCGCAGGGAACCGAACACTGAAGCTTTCTTT	CASSYSRREPNTEAFF
-	TRBV28	TRBJ2-1	-	TGTGCCAGCAGTTTTGGGACTTACTCCTACAATGAGCAGTTCTTC	CASSFGTYSYNEQFF
-	TRBV20-1	TRBJ2-1	many	TGCAGTGCGTGGCGGGTCACCTACAATGAGCAGTTCTTC	CSAWRVTYNEQFF
-	TRBV12-3/TRBV12-4	TRBJ1-5	-	TGTGCCAGCAGTTCGACAGAACGGAGACAGCCCCAGCATTTT	CASSSTERRQPQHF
-	TRBV10-3	TRBJ1-1	-	TGTGCCATCAGCGCCGTAGGGGCGGGAACTGAAGCTTTCTTT	CAISAVGAGTEAFF
TRBD2	TRBV5-1	TRBJ2-5	-	TGCGCCAGCGGGACTAGCGGGGCGGGAGAGACCCAGTACTTC	CASGTSGAGETQYF
-	TRBV2	TRBJ2-4	few	TGTGCCAGCAGCGGACACATTCAGTACTTC	CASSGHIQYF
TRBD1	TRBV6-6	TRBJ1-2	few	TGTGCCAGCAGTCTCCGCGAGTCGGGACAGATCTATGGCTACACCTTC	CASSLRESGQIYGYTF
-	TRBV7-9	TRBJ2-1	-	TGTGCCAGCAGCTACGGCGGGCTTCGAGGGCTCAATGAGCAGTTCTTC	CASSYGGLRGLNEQFF